This T cell receptor beta chain was sequenced during a study of blood T cell repertoires in COVID-19. Overall study context: COVID-19 samples collected from the United States, Italy and Spain covered acute and convalescent phases. Sources were T cells, B-cell-depleted T cells, or PBMCs; the material itself was cDNA or gDNA.

As handled by the study authors: Scientists estimated how many nucleated cells there were by amplifying reference gene primers. Only in-frame clones appear in the TCRdb table, and some are missing; sequencing was by immunoSEQ multiplex PCR. That table is the source of V, J and clone size, and D and trimming were worked out from the DNA. The sample contains about 120,000 clones, about nine tenths of which appear only once. This clone showed up just once. Germline V gives CDR1 SGDLS, CDR2 YYNGEE. The CDR3 contains 18 residues. Trimming left V 0 bases short and J 0 bases short, with 16 bases between. The sequencing sample was made of peripheral blood. V and J are TRBV9 and TRBJ1-3; D is perhaps TRBD1 (6 bases). This receptor was obtained from a man aged 35 to 55 with acute or convalescent COVID-19. The CDR3 sequence is CASSVAPLRDISGNTIYF. CDR3 sequence (DNA): TGTGCCAGCAGCGTAGCTCCGCTCAGGGACATCTCTGGAAACACCATATATTTT.